Below, 5 T cell receptor beta chains from the same sample are listed, as sequenced in a study of T cell repertoires in cytomegalovirus infection. TCRdb fed the reads into MiXCR, producing one record per CDR3 protein. This sample has 200,000 to 250,000 distinct CDR3 sequences, with approximately 24% found just once. The sequenced material came from CD8+ T cells from PBMCs. The source is a human donor in good health (CMV status not recorded). Some clones in this sample may be carry-over from other donors' samples.

V usage is TRBV15 and J usage is TRBJ1-2; a possible D gene is TRBD1 (5 bases). The V gene's germline CDR1 is LNHNV and CDR2 YYDKDF (reference sequence). V lost 1 base, J lost 0 bases, and 9 bases lay in between. The CDR3 totals 15 residues. Here the CDR3 reads CATSRGRAPNYGYTF. In nucleotides, the CDR3 is TGTGCCACCAGCAGAGGCAGGGCCCCTAACTATGGCTACACCTTC.

This rearrangement joins TRBV7-6 to TRBJ2-7; 8 bases map to TRBD2. This CDR3 spans 16 amino acids. V shed 1 base, J shed 0 bases, and the junction held 5 bases outside the gene matches. The germline V gene encodes CDR1 SGHVS and CDR2 FNYEAQ. The CDR3 region is CASSLGVSGVSYEQYF. The CDR3 bases are TGTGCCAGCAGCTTAGGGGTTAGCGGGGTCTCCTACGAGCAGTACTTC.

The sample holds many counts of this clonotype. V is TRBV4-1 and J is TRBJ2-1; 9 nucleotides align to TRBD2. Looked up from germline, CDR1 is MGHRA and CDR2 is YSYEKL. Unmatched junction bases numbered 5, after V lost 4 bases and J lost 10 bases. This CDR3 has 13 residues. CDR3 loop: CASSRPSGDEQFF. CDR3 coding DNA: TGCGCCAGCAGCCGACCTAGCGGGGACGAGCAGTTCTTC.

This clonotype was counted many times. The chain is built from TRBV7-9 and TRBJ1-1; TRBD1 aligns across 7 bases. Unmatched junction bases numbered 3, after V lost 5 bases and J lost 0 bases. The CDR3 covers 14 residues. Germline values: CDR1 SEHNR, CDR2 FQNEAQ (reference sequence). CDR3 amino acids: CASSPGQVNTEAFF. The CDR3 bases are TGTGCCAGCAGCCCAGGACAGGTGAACACTGAAGCTTTCTTT.

J is TRBJ1-4 and V is TRBV28; D is possibly TRBD1 (5 bases). Germline V gene lookup returns CDR1 MDHEN and CDR2 SYDVKM. V lost 2 bases and J lost 0, with 10 bases in between. This CDR3 region has 16 residues. The CDR3 protein is CASSLHRGATNEKLFF. The CDR3 DNA follows: TGTGCCAGCAGTTTACACCGGGGGGCAACTAATGAAAAACTGTTTTTT.